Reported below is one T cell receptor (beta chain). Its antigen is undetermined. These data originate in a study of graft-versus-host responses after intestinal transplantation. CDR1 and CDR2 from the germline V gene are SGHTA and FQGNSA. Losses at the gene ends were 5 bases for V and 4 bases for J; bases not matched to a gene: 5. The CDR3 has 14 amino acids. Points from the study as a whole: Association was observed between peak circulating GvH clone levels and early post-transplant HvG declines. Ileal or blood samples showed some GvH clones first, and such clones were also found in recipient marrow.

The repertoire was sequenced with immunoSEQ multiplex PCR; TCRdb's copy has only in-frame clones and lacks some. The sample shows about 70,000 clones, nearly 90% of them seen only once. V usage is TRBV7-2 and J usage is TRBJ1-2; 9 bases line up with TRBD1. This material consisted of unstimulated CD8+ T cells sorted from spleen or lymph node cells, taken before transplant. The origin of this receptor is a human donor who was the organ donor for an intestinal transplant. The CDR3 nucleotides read TGTGCCAGCAGCGCCACAGGGGGCCGCTATGGCTACACCTTC. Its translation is CASSATGGRYGYTF.